These 2 T cell receptor beta chains came from one sample sequenced in a study of beta chain features in type 1 diabetes. Study results and limitations: A moderate, significant TCRB CDR3 shortening appeared in type 1 diabetes across four CD4+ subsets.

Reverse transcribing all isolated RNA meant expressed TCRB transcripts were sequenced. Only in-frame clones appear in the TCRdb table, and some are missing; sequencing was by immunoSEQ multiplex PCR. There are about 650,000 clones in the sample; 12% occur only once, and around 0.12% lies in the top ten. What these receptors recognize is not known. Sequencing was carried out using naive CD4+ T cells from blood. These receptor sequences come from a man aged 25 to 40 with type 1 diabetes.

The CDR3 DNA reads TGTGCCAGCAGTTTAGCTCCCTACGAGCAGTACTTC. Protein sequence: CASSLAPYEQYF. The J gene is TRBJ2-7, the V gene TRBV28; D ambiguous. This CDR3 region has 12 residues. V was shortened by 2 bases and J by 2 bases, with 4 bases between the two germline ends. Germline V gene data show CDR1 as MDHEN and CDR2 as SYDVKM.

V usage is TRBV15 and J usage is TRBJ2-6; D perhaps matches TRBD1 (5 bases). The CDR3 runs to 20 residues. CDR1 is LNHNV, CDR2 YYDKDF, per germline (reference sequence). Trimming shortened V by 2 bases and J by 1 base, and 21 bases separated the two germline ends. The CDR3 protein is CATSRRSGSGRKSGANVLTF. Here the CDR3 DNA reads TGTGCCACCAGCAGACGGTCAGGTTCAGGGCGTAAGTCTGGGGCCAACGTCCTGACTTTC.